This is a list of T cell receptor beta chains from one sample in a study of T cells after posttransplantation cyclophosphamide. Sequencing used immunoSEQ multiplex PCR; TCRdb keeps in-frame clones, though not all of them. The sample contains about 24,000 clones, none of them singletons. The sequenced material came from PBMCs. Receptor source: a woman aged 50 to 65 in good health, CMV-negative, and a related stem cell transplant donor. CDR3s include the opening cysteine and the closing phenylalanine or tryptophan. Fields, in order: clone size, V gene, J gene, D gene, CDR3 protein, CDR3 DNA. D genes are given only for firm matches. The size entry gives once, few or many counts, or a class when the clone is expanded.

>many|TRBV21-1|TRBJ1-5|.
CASSKAEGYSNQPQHF
TGTGCCAGCAGCAAAGCCGAGGGTTATAGCAATCAGCCCCAGCATTTT
>many|TRBV5-1|TRBJ2-6|TRBD1
CASSLEGQGALGANVLTF
TGCGCCAGCAGCTTAGAGGGACAGGGGGCGCTGGGGGCCAACGTCCTGACTTTC
>many|TRBV7-3|TRBJ2-5|TRBD1
CASSPGTGQWETQYF
TGTGCCAGCAGCCCGGGGACAGGGCAGTGGGAGACCCAGTACTTC
>many|TRBV4-2|TRBJ2-3|.
CASSQEIGGAADTQYF
TGTGCCAGCAGCCAAGAAATTGGCGGAGCGGCAGATACGCAGTATTTT
>many|TRBV6-6|TRBJ1-2|.
CASSAGGPGYTF
TGTGCCAGCAGTGCCGGGGGACCTGGCTACACCTTC
>many|TRBV2|TRBJ2-1|.
CASSENRDSYEQFF
TGTGCCAGCAGTGAAAACCGGGACTCCTATGAGCAGTTCTTC
>many|TRBV27|TRBJ1-1|.
CATKGRNSNTEAFF
TGTGCCACCAAAGGGAGAAACTCGAACACTGAAGCTTTCTTT
>few|TRBV6-5|TRBJ1-2|TRBD1
CASSSETGKVNGYTF
TGTGCCAGCAGCTCAGAGACAGGGAAAGTAAATGGCTACACCTTC
>many|TRBV7-9|TRBJ2-1|TRBD1
CASSLDRTYNEQFF
TGTGCCAGCAGCTTGGACAGGACCTACAATGAGCAGTTCTTC
>many|TRBV11-2|TRBJ1-1|.
CASTWGGGMNTEAFF
TGTGCCAGCACCTGGGGCGGGGGCATGAACACTGAAGCTTTCTTT
>many|TRBV19|TRBJ2-7|.
CASSLLSGLEQYF
TGTGCCAGTAGCCTTCTTAGCGGTCTCGAGCAGTACTTC
>many|TRBV19|TRBJ2-1|.
CASSVRDNHNEQFF
TGTGCCAGTAGTGTCCGGGACAATCACAATGAGCAGTTCTTC
>many|TRBV7-6|TRBJ2-5|TRBD1
CASSYSDRARQETQYF
TGTGCCAGCAGCTACTCGGACAGGGCTAGACAAGAGACCCAGTACTTC
>many|TRBV15|TRBJ2-3|TRBD2
CATSSLAGATDTQYF
TGTGCCACCAGCAGTTTAGCGGGAGCCACAGATACGCAGTATTTT
>many|TRBV11-2|TRBJ2-1|TRBD2
CASSLDLLLAGGQHYNEQFF
TGTGCCAGCAGCTTAGATTTGCTTCTAGCGGGGGGACAACACTACAATGAGCAGTTCTTC
>many|TRBV29-1|TRBJ1-2|TRBD1
CSVATQGVGGYTF
TGCAGCGTCGCCACCCAGGGGGTCGGTGGCTACACCTTC
>many|TRBV5-1|TRBJ2-3|.
CASNTVGGTDTQYF
TGCGCCAGCAATACAGTGGGCGGCACAGATACGCAGTATTTT
>many|TRBV28|TRBJ1-4|TRBD1
CASSLNRDRGRANEKLFF
TGTGCCAGCAGTTTAAATCGGGACAGGGGGCGAGCTAATGAAAAACTGTTTTTT
>many|TRBV6-1|TRBJ2-3|TRBD2
CASSEALYQAGVADTQYF
TGTGCCAGCAGTGAAGCGTTGTATCAGGCGGGAGTTGCAGATACGCAGTATTTT
>many|TRBV2|TRBJ2-7|.
CASDSAYEQYF
TGTGCCAGCGACAGTGCCTACGAGCAGTACTTC
>many|TRBV25-1|TRBJ1-5|TRBD1
CASSGLPGQGVNQPQHF
TGTGCCAGCAGTGGGCTACCCGGACAGGGAGTCAATCAGCCCCAGCATTTT
>many|TRBV5-1|TRBJ2-3|TRBD2
CASSSGTSGRGTDTQYF
TGCGCCAGCAGCTCGGGAACTAGCGGGAGGGGAACAGATACGCAGTATTTT
>few|TRBV9|TRBJ2-1|.
CASSVGQEGYNEQFF
TGTGCCAGCAGCGTAGGACAGGAAGGCTACAATGAGCAGTTCTTC
>few|TRBV6-6|TRBJ1-1|.
CASSYGQPMNTEAFF
TGTGCCAGCAGTTACGGGCAGCCCATGAACACTGAAGCTTTCTTT
>many|TRBV18|TRBJ2-1|TRBD2
CASSPWSGRENEQFF
TGTGCCAGCTCACCATGGAGCGGGAGGGAAAATGAGCAGTTCTTC
>many|TRBV28|TRBJ2-3|TRBD1
CASTLLGTGALDTQYF
TGTGCCAGCACCCTACTCGGGACAGGGGCCTTGGATACGCAGTATTTT
>many|TRBV28|TRBJ1-5|.
CASSLSRWGEPDNQPQHF
TGTGCCAGCAGTTTATCCCGGTGGGGGGAACCTGACAATCAGCCCCAGCATTTT
>many|TRBV29-1|TRBJ1-1|TRBD1
CSAGQGFGTEAFF
TGCAGCGCCGGACAGGGGTTCGGCACTGAAGCTTTCTTT
>many|TRBV4-3|TRBJ2-3|TRBD2
CASSHGTSGEHTQYF
TGCGCCAGCAGCCACGGGACTAGCGGGGAGCATACGCAGTATTTT
>many|TRBV12-1|TRBJ2-7|.
CASSRPLGTSGRLSSYEQYF
TGTGCCAGCAGCCGCCCCCTCGGGACTAGCGGGAGGTTAAGCTCCTACGAGCAGTACTTC
>many|TRBV7-9|TRBJ1-2|.
CAGTSSGGASYGYTF
TGTGCCGGGACCTCTAGCGGGGGCGCAAGCTATGGCTACACCTTC
>medium-sized|TRBV29-1|TRBJ2-7|TRBD2
CSVVPGGTNRNEQYF
TGCAGCGTTGTTCCGGGGGGGACGAATAGGAACGAGCAGTACTTC
>many|TRBV15|TRBJ2-1|TRBD1
CATSRPGTGGRNEQFF
TGTGCCACCAGCAGACCGGGGACAGGGGGAAGGAATGAGCAGTTCTTC
>many|TRBV19|TRBJ2-1|TRBD2
CASRRLANYNEQFF
TGTGCCAGTAGACGACTAGCCAACTACAATGAGCAGTTCTTC
>many|TRBV11-2|TRBJ1-2|.
CASRPGGSNYGYTF
TGTGCCAGCAGGCCCGGGGGGTCCAACTATGGCTACACCTTC
>many|TRBV5-1|TRBJ2-7|.
CASSLAGTAYEQYF
TGCGCCAGCAGCTTGGCGGGGACTGCCTACGAGCAGTACTTC
>many|TRBV2|TRBJ1-2|.
CASSEMDSYYGYTF
TGTGCCAGCAGTGAAATGGACAGTTACTATGGCTACACCTTC